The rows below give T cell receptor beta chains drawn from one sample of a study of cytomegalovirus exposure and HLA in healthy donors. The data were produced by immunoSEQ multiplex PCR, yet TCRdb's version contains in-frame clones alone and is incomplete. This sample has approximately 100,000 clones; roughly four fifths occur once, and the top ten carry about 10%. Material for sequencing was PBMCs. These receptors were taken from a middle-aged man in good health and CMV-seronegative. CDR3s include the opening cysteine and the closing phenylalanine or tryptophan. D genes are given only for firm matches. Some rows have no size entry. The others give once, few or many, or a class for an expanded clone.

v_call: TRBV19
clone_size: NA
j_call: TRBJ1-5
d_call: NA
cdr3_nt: TGTGCCAGTAAGGCGGGCAGTAGCAATCAGCCCCAGCATTTT
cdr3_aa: CASKAGSSNQPQHF

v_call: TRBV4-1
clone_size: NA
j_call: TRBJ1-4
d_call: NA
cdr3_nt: TGCGCCAGCAGCCAAAAGACAGATGAAAAACTGTTTTTT
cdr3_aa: CASSQKTDEKLFF

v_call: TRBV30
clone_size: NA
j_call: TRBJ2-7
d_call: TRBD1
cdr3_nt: TGTGCCTGGAGGAGGGGACAGACTTCTTACGAGCAGTACTTC
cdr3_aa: CAWRRGQTSYEQYF

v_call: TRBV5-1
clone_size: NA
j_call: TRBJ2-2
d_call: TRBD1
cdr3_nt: TGCGCCAGCAGCCCGGGACAGCTAAGGGGTACCGGGGAGCTGTTTTTT
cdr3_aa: CASSPGQLRGTGELFF

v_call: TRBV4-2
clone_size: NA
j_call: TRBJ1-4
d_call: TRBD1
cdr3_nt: TGTGCCAGCAGCCGAAACAGGGGAACTAATGAAAAACTGTTTTTT
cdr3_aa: CASSRNRGTNEKLFF

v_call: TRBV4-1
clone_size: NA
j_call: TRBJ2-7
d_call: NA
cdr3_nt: TGCGCCAGCAGCCTACCGGGACAATCCTACGAGCAGTACTTC
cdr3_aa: CASSLPGQSYEQYF

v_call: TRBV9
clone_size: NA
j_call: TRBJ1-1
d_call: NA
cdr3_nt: TGTGCCAGCAGCGTGACAGATATGAACACTGAAGCTTTCTTT
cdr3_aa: CASSVTDMNTEAFF

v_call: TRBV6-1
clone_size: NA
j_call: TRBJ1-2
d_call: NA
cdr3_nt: TGTGCCAGCAGTGAACCCACAGGGAGGGCGATATATGGCTACACCTTC
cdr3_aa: CASSEPTGRAIYGYTF

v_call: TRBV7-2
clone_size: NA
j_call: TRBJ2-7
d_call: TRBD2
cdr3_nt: TGTGCCAGCAGCTTAGGGAGCGGGGGTGCCTACGAGCAGTACTTC
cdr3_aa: CASSLGSGGAYEQYF

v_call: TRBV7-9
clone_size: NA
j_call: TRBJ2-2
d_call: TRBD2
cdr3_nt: TGTTCCAGCAGCCCCCTCGGGGGAGGGACCACCGGGGAGCTGTTTTTT
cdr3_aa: CSSSPLGGGTTGELFF

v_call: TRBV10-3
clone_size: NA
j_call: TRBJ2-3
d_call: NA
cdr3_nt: TGTGCCATCAGTGAGTTGGGGGGAACAGATACGCAGTATTTT
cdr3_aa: CAISELGGTDTQYF

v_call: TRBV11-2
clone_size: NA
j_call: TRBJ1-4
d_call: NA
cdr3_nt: TGTGCCAGCAGCTTACAGGGATCGAGGAAAAATGAAAAACTGTTTTTT
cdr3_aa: CASSLQGSRKNEKLFF

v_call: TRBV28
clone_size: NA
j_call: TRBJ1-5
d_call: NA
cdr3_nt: TGTGCCAGCAGCAAACAGGTGGGCAATCAGCCCCAGCATTTT
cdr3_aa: CASSKQVGNQPQHF

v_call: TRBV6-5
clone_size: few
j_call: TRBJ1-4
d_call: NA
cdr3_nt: TGTGCCAGCAGAGGGGGAGAAAAACTGTTTTTT
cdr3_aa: CASRGGEKLFF

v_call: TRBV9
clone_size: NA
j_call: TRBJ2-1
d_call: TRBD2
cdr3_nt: TGTGCCAGCAGCGGTAGAACGGGAGGGGTCTACAATGAGCAGTTCTTC
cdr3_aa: CASSGRTGGVYNEQFF

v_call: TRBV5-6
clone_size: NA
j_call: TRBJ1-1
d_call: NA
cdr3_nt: TGTGCCAGCAGCTTTCGAGCAAACACTGAAGCTTTCTTT
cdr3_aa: CASSFRANTEAFF

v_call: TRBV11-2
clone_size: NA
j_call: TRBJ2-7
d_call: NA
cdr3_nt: TGTGCCAGCAGCCCACTTAGTGGTGCCTCCTACGAGCAGTACTTC
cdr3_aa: CASSPLSGASYEQYF

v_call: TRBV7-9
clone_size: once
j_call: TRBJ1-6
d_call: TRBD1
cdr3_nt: TGTGCCAGCAGCTTTCCGACAGGGGGCAACTATAATTCACCCCTCCACTTT
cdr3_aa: CASSFPTGGNYNSPLHF

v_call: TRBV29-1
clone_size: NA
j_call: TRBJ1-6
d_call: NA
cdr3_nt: TGCAGCGTTGAAAGTCGCGACAGGACCAACAGTAATTCACCCCTCCACTTT
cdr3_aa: CSVESRDRTNSNSPLHF

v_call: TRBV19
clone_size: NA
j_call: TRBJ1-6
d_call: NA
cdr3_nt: TGTGCCAGTAAGGCAGGGTCGAGCTCCTATAATTCACCCCTCCACTTT
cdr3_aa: CASKAGSSSYNSPLHF

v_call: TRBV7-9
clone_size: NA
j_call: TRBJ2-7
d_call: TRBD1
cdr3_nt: TGTTCCAGCAGCTTCGATGGCCGGGGACAGGGAAGCGAGCAGTACTTC
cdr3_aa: CSSSFDGRGQGSEQYF

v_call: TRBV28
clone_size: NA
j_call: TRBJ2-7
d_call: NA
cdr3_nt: TGTGCCAGCAGTTTATCCCCTGGCAGGTTCTACGAGCAGTACTTC
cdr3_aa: CASSLSPGRFYEQYF

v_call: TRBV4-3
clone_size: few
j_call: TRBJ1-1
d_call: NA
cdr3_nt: TGCGCCAGCAGCCATATAGACAGGCAGAACACTGAAGCTTTCTTT
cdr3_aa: CASSHIDRQNTEAFF

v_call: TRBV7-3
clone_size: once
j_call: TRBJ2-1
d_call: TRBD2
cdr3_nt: TGTGCCAGCAGCCCGGGTCGCGGGGGTGCGGATGAGCAGTTCTTC
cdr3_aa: CASSPGRGGADEQFF

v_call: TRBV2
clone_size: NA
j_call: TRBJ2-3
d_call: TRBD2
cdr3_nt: TGTGCCAGCAGTGAAGCGTTGGCAGCGGGAGCGCCAGATACGCAGTATTTT
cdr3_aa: CASSEALAAGAPDTQYF

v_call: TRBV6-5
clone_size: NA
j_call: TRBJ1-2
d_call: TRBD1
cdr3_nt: TGTGCCAGCAGCGCCACAGGGGGCACCTATGGCTACACCTTC
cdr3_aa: CASSATGGTYGYTF

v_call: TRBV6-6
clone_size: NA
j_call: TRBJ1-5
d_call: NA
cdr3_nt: TGTGCCAGCAGACCCTCGGGGAGGGACGGACAGCCCCAGCATTTT
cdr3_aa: CASRPSGRDGQPQHF

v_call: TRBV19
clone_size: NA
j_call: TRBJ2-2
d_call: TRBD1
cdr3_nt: TGTGCCAGTAGTATCCCCAGGGGACAGGGGAGCGGGGAGCTGTTTTTT
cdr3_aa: CASSIPRGQGSGELFF

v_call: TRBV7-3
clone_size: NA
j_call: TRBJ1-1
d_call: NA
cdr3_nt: TGTGCCAGCAGCGTGAGGGTGAACACTGAAGCTTTCTTT
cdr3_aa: CASSVRVNTEAFF

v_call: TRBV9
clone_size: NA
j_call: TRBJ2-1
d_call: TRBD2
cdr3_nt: TGTGCCAGCAGCCCGCGGGGGAGCTCCTACAATGAGCAGTTCTTC
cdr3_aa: CASSPRGSSYNEQFF

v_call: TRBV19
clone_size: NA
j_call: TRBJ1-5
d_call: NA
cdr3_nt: TGTGCCAGTACCCCCTCCAATCGCCAGGGGACCCAGCATTTT
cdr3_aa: CASTPSNRQGTQHF

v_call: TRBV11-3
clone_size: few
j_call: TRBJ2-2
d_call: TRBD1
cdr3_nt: TGTGCCAGCAGCTCGTTCCGGACAGGGCCGAACACCGGGGAGCTGTTTTTT
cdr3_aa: CASSSFRTGPNTGELFF

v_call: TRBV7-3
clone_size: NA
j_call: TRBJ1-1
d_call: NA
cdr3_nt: TGTGCCAGCAGCGCCGCAGGGCGCACTGAAGCTTTCTTT
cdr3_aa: CASSAAGRTEAFF

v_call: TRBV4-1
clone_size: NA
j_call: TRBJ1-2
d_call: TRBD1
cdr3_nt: TGCGCCAGCTCACCTGCACAGGGGACAGGACTTTTTGGCTACACCTTC
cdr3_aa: CASSPAQGTGLFGYTF

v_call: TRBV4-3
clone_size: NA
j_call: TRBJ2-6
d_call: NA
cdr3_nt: TGCGCCAGCAGGCGGGACTCTGGGGCCAACGTCCTGACTTTC
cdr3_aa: CASRRDSGANVLTF

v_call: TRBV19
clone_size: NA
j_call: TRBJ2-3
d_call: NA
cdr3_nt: TGTGCCAGTAGTATAGTGGCGGCTAACCAAGCACAAGATACGCAGTATTTT
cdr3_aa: CASSIVAANQAQDTQYF

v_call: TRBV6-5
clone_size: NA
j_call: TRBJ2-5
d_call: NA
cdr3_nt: TGTGCCAGCAGTTACTCGAAAAATGTTGGGGGGGAGACCCAGTACTTC
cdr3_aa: CASSYSKNVGGETQYF

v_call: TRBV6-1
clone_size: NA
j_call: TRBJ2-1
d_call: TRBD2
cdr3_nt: TGTGCCAGCAGTGATACTAGCGGGGGGCGATTGGGCAATGAGCAGTTCTTC
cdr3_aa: CASSDTSGGRLGNEQFF

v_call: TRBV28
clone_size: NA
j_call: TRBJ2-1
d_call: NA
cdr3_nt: TGTGCCAGCAGAAGCAGGAAAGGCTACAATGAGCAGTTCTTC
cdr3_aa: CASRSRKGYNEQFF

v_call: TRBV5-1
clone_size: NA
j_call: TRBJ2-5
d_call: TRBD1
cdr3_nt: TGCGCCAGCAGCTTGGGAGGCAGGGGGCGTCAAGAGACCCAGTACTTC
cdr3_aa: CASSLGGRGRQETQYF

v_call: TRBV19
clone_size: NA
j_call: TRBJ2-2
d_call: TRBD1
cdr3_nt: TGTGCCTCCCAAACCGGGACAGGGACCACCGGGGAGCTGTTTTTT
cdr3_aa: CASQTGTGTTGELFF

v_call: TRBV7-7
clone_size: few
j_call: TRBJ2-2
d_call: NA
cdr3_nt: TGTGCTAGCAGCGCCCGGCCCCAGGGGCAGGACACCGGGGAGCTGTTTTTT
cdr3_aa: CASSARPQGQDTGELFF

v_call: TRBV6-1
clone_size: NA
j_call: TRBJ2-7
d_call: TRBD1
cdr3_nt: TGTGCCAGCAGTGAAAGTCAGGGGGCAACCTACGAGCAGTACTTC
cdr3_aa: CASSESQGATYEQYF

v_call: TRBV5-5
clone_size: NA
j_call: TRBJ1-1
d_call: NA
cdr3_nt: TGTGCCAGCAGTTCAGAGAACACTGAAGCTTTCTTT
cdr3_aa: CASSSENTEAFF

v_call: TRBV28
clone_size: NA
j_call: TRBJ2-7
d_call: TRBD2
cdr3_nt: TGTGCCAGCAGCCTACTAGCGGGGGCAGTATACGAGCAGTACTTC
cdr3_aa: CASSLLAGAVYEQYF

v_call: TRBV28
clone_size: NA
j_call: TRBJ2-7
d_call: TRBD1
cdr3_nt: TGTGCCAGCAGTTTATATCCCGGACAGGGTCTTAGTGGAGCCTACGAGCAGTACTTC
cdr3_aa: CASSLYPGQGLSGAYEQYF

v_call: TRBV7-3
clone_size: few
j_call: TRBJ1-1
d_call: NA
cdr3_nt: TGTGCCAGCAGCTTAACTCCAGGGGTTAGCACTGAAGCTTTCTTT
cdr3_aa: CASSLTPGVSTEAFF

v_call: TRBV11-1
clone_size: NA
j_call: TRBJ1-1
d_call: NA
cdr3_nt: TGTGCCAGCAGCTCCCCCTCAGGTGACACTGAAGCTTTCTTT
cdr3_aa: CASSSPSGDTEAFF

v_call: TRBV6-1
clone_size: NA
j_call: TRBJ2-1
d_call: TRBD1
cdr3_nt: TGTGCCAGCAGTGCCAATCCGGGACAGGGGTGGAATGAGCAGTTCTTC
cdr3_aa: CASSANPGQGWNEQFF

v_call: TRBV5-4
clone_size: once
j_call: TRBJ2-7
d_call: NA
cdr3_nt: TGTGCCAGCAGCCCCGGACTGTCCTACGAGCAGTACTTC
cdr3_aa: CASSPGLSYEQYF

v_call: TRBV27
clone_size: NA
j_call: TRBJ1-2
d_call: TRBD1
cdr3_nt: TGTGCCAGCAGTACCCAGACAGGGAAGAAAGACTATGGCTACACCTTC
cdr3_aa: CASSTQTGKKDYGYTF

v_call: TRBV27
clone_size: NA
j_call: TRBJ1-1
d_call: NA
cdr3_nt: TGTGCCAGCAGTCGACAGCTAAACACTGAAGCTTTCTTT
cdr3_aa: CASSRQLNTEAFF

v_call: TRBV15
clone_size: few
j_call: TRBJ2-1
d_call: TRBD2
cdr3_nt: TGTGCCACCAGCAGAGGGCCCCCAACTAGCGGGAGGCTCTATGAGCAGTTCTTC
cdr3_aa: CATSRGPPTSGRLYEQFF